This T cell receptor beta chain derives from a study of blood T cell repertoires in COVID-19. Overall study: T cells, B-cell-depleted T cells, or PBMCs provided the cDNA or gDNA that served as material.

Original data processing: Reference gene primers were amplified, and this amplification served to estimate nucleated cell counts. Sequencing was performed with immunoSEQ multiplex PCR; in TCRdb, only in-frame clones are kept and a portion is missing. V and J calls and clone size are those listed in that table; D and trimming were worked out from the DNA. The top ten hold roughly 2% of the sample, which has under 400,000 clones, approximately 89% seen once. Participant-reported clinical history was the basis for cohort assignment. This CDR3 contains 14 residues. CDR1 and CDR2 (germline): MNHEY, SVGAGI. With 7 bases clipped from V and 5 bases from J, the junction kept 10 bases outside the gene matches.

This chain uses TRBV6-5 with TRBJ1-1; 7 nucleotides line up with TRBD1. Specimen: PBMCs or T cells enriched from blood (not recorded which). The sequence derives from a man aged 35-49 years in a cohort exposed to, infected with or recovered from COVID-19 (not recorded which). CDR3: CASTPPGGRTEAFF. CDR3 in DNA: TGTGCCAGCACCCCCCCAGGGGGGAGAACTGAAGCTTTCTTT.